This section outlines one TCR beta chain sequence together with its context. Its antigen is still unknown. The sample is drawn from a study of vaccination effects on CD4 cells after COVID-19. Antigen-specific CD4+ T cells expanded by the ViraFEST assay with viral peptide pools were then sequenced. With nine to eleven days of culture completed, CD4+ T cells were isolated. Every participant took two doses of the BNT162b2 or mRNA-1273 vaccine. Absence of prior SARS-CoV-2 infection characterized the vaccine recipients, who showed negative nucleocapsid antibodies. J gave up 8 bases and V 3 bases, and 2 bases lay outside the gene matches. Per the germline V gene, CDR1 is KGHSH and CDR2 is LQKENI. CDR3 length equals 12 residues. Data came from immunoSEQ multiplex PCR; TCRdb stores just in-frame clones and leaves some out. Altogether around 69,000 clones are present, 70% to 75% being singletons, with the ten largest covering roughly 1.5%.

The specimen comprised CD4+ T cells from PBMCs cultured with HCoV-229E spike peptides, sampled after COVID-19 vaccination. This clonotype originated in a human donor who received a COVID-19 vaccine. V usage is TRBV18 and J usage is TRBJ1-2, with TRBD1 matching 8 bases. The CDR3 coding sequence is TGTGCCAGCTCACCGACAGGGGTAGGCTACACCTTC. Translating it yields CASSPTGVGYTF. Together with reference TRBV18 and TRBJ1-2, the CDR3 gives the full variable domain: NAGVMQNPRHLVRRRGQEARLRCSPMKGHSHVYWYRQLPEEGLKFMVYLQKENIIDESGMPKERFSAEFPKEGPSILRIQQVVRGDSAAYFCASSPTGVGYTFGSGTRLTVV.